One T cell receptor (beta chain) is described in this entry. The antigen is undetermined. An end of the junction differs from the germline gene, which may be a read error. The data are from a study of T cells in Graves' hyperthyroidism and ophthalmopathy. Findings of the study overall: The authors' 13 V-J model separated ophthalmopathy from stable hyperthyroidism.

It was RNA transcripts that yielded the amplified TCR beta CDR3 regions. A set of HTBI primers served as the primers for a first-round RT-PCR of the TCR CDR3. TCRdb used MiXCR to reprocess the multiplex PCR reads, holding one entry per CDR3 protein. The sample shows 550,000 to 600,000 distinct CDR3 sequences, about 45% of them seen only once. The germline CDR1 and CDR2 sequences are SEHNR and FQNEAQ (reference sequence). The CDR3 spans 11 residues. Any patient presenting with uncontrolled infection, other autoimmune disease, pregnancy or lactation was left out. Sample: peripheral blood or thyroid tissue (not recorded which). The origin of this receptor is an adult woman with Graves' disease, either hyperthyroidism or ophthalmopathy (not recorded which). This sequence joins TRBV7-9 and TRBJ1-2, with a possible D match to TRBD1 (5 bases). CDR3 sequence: CASTRDYDYTF. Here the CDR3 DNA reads TGTGCCAGCACCAGGGACTATGACTACACCTTC. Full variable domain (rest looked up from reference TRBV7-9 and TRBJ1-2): DTGVSQNPRHKITKRGQNVTFRCDPISEHNRLYWYRQTLGQGPEFLTYFQNEAQLEKSRLLSDRFSAERPKGSFSTLEIQRTEQGDSAMYLCASTRDYDYTFGSGTRLTVV.